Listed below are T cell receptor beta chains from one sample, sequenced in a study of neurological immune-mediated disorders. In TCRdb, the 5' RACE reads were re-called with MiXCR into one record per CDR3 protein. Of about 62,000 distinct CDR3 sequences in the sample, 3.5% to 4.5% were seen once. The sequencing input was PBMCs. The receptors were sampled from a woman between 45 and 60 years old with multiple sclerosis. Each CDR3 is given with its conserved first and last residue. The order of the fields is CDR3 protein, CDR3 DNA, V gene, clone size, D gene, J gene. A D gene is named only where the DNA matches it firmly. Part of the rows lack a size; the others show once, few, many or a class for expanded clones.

CASSRRGGAGSYNEQFF	TGTGCCAGCAGTCGCCGCGGGGGGGCGGGCTCCTACAATGAGCAGTTCTTC	TRBV6-2/TRBV6-3	many	TRBD2	TRBJ2-1
CAWSVAVAKNIQYF	TGTGCCTGGAGTGTAGCGGTGGCCAAAAACATTCAGTACTTC	TRBV30	many	NA	TRBJ2-4
CASSQDSGIYYGYTF	TGTGCCAGCAGCCAAGATAGTGGGATTTACTATGGCTACACCTTC	TRBV4-2	few	NA	TRBJ1-2
CASSPGGGLNTGELFF	TGCGCCAGCAGCCCCGGGGGGGGCTTGAACACCGGGGAGCTGTTTTTT	TRBV5-1	many	TRBD2	TRBJ2-2
CASSLDRATGRGGYTF	TGTGCCAGCAGCTTAGATCGGGCGACAGGGAGAGGTGGCTACACCTTC	TRBV7-9	NA	TRBD1	TRBJ1-2
CSATTGTLNEQFF	TGCAGTGCTACTACCGGGACTTTGAATGAGCAGTTCTTC	TRBV20-1	many	NA	TRBJ2-1
CASSYAYPNTEAFF	TGTGCCAGCAGTTACGCTTACCCCAACACTGAAGCTTTCTTT	TRBV6-5	many	NA	TRBJ1-1
CASSLGEKQFF	TGCGCCAGCAGCTTGGGAGAGAAGCAGTTCTTC	TRBV5-1	many	NA	TRBJ2-1
CASSLGIRGRDTQYF	TGTGCCAGCAGCTTAGGAATCAGGGGGAGAGATACGCAGTATTTT	TRBV7-2	NA	TRBD1	TRBJ2-3
CSAREDSNQPQHF	TGCAGTGCTAGGGAGGATAGCAATCAGCCCCAGCATTTT	TRBV20-1	many	NA	TRBJ1-5
CASSRTGKQPQNF	TGTGCCAGCAGCCGGACAGGGAAGCAGCCCCAGAATTTT	TRBV7-2	NA	TRBD1	TRBJ1-5
CATGSTGGLRQEQFF	TGTGCCACCGGCAGCACGGGAGGCCTTCGACAGGAGCAGTTCTTC	TRBV24-1	few	TRBD2	TRBJ2-1
CASLGPNYGYTF	TGTGCCAGCCTTGGTCCTAACTATGGCTACACCTTC	TRBV28	many	NA	TRBJ1-2
CASSDSPESEQFF	TGTGCCAGCAGTGACAGCCCGGAGAGTGAGCAGTTCTTC	TRBV6-5	many	NA	TRBJ2-1
CSAGQDGYTEAFF	TGCAGTGCGGGCCAGGATGGCTACACTGAAGCTTTCTTT	TRBV20-1	many	NA	TRBJ1-1
CSVAGSSYNEQFF	TGCAGCGTTGCCGGGAGCTCCTACAATGAGCAGTTCTTC	TRBV29-1	many	NA	TRBJ2-1
CAITPRDGNEQFF	TGTGCCATCACCCCCCGGGACGGGAATGAGCAGTTCTTC	TRBV10-3	many	NA	TRBJ2-1
CASSALWSAGSTDTQYF	TGTGCCAGCAGCGCCCTCTGGTCAGCGGGTTCGACAGATACGCAGTATTTT	TRBV2	many	NA	TRBJ2-3
CASSSRVDQPQHF	TGTGCCAGCAGTTCCAGGGTTGATCAGCCCCAGCATTTT	TRBV7-9	many	NA	TRBJ1-5
CAITSRTGSTDTQYF	TGTGCCATCACCTCACGGACAGGGAGCACAGATACGCAGTATTTT	TRBV10-3	many	TRBD1	TRBJ2-3
CASSSTGNTEAFF	TGTGCCAGCAGCTCTACAGGGAACACTGAAGCTTTCTTT	TRBV7-3	many	NA	TRBJ1-1
CASSLSSGRRYNEQFF	TGTGCCAGCAGCTTGTCTAGCGGGAGGAGGTACAATGAGCAGTTCTTC	TRBV7-6	many	TRBD2	TRBJ2-1
CASSQQGWETQYF	TGTGCCAGCAGCCAGCAGGGGTGGGAGACCCAGTACTTC	TRBV14	many	NA	TRBJ2-5
CASTGTGKGTDTQYF	TGCGCCAGCACCGGGACAGGGAAGGGCACAGATACGCAGTATTTT	TRBV5-1	many	TRBD1	TRBJ2-3
CSATTGAFGYTF	TGCAGTGCGACGACAGGGGCTTTTGGCTACACCTTC	TRBV20-1	many	TRBD1	TRBJ1-2
CSVDTGQAGSYEQYF	TGCAGCGTTGATACGGGACAGGCCGGCTCCTACGAGCAGTACTTC	TRBV29-1	many	TRBD1	TRBJ2-7
CASSFSGGEGTDTQYF	TGTGCCAGCAGCTTCTCCGGGGGTGAAGGCACAGATACGCAGTATTTT	TRBV7-2	many	NA	TRBJ2-3
CASSLDTGVTDTQYF	TGCGCCAGCAGCTTGGATACGGGGGTCACAGATACGCAGTATTTT	TRBV5-1	many	NA	TRBJ2-3
CASSRDRGPSPLHF	TGTGCCAGCAGCCGAGACAGGGGGCCTTCACCCCTCCACTTT	TRBV27	many	TRBD1	TRBJ1-6
CATSDSGAGRAKNIQYF	TGTGCCACCAGTGATTCGGGGGCAGGTAGAGCCAAAAACATTCAGTACTTC	TRBV24-1	many	NA	TRBJ2-4
CASSLVYSTDTQYF	TGTGCCAGCAGCTTAGTATACAGCACAGATACGCAGTATTTT	TRBV7-6	many	NA	TRBJ2-3
CASSFRRRDTQYF	TGTGCCAGCAGCTTTCGGAGGAGGGATACGCAGTATTTT	TRBV7-3	few	NA	TRBJ2-3
CASSLEATDTQYF	TGTGCCAGCAGCTTGGAGGCGACAGATACGCAGTATTTT	TRBV5-6	many	NA	TRBJ2-3
CASSSVYEQYF	TGTGCCAGCAGTTCAGTCTACGAGCAGTACTTC	TRBV12-3/TRBV12-4	many	NA	TRBJ2-7
CASSLSGGADTQYF	TGTGCCAGCAGCTTATCGGGCGGGGCAGATACGCAGTATTTT	TRBV7-3	many	NA	TRBJ2-3
CASSFIAGGAGELFF	TGTGCCAGCAGTTTTATAGCGGGAGGTGCCGGGGAGCTGTTTTTT	TRBV12-3/TRBV12-4	NA	TRBD2	TRBJ2-2
CASSLEMGEETQYF	TGTGCCAGCAGCTTAGAAATGGGGGAAGAGACCCAGTACTTC	TRBV7-2	many	NA	TRBJ2-5
CSARLAGGPGYSYNEQFF	TGCAGTGCTCGACTAGCGGGAGGGCCGGGGTATTCCTACAATGAGCAGTTCTTC	TRBV20-1	many	TRBD2	TRBJ2-1
CASSYGTGLTTNEKLFF	TGTGCCAGCAGTTACGGGACAGGGCTGACAACTAATGAAAAACTGTTTTTT	TRBV6-5	many	TRBD1	TRBJ1-4
CASSLGRGGIQPQNF	TGTGCCAGCAGCTTAGGACGGGGAGGGATTCAGCCCCAGAATTTT	TRBV7-2	many	NA	TRBJ1-5
CATSVEHTDTQYF	TGTGCCACCAGTGTCGAGCACACAGATACGCAGTATTTT	TRBV24-1	many	NA	TRBJ2-3
CSARDRGTVDGTQYF	TGCAGTGCTAGAGATCGAGGGACGGTGGACGGGACCCAGTACTTC	TRBV20-1	many	NA	TRBJ2-5
CSARGQAELFF	TGCAGTGCTAGGGGGCAGGCGGAACTGTTTTTT	TRBV20-1	many	NA	TRBJ1-4
CSVEWYTEAFF	TGCAGCGTTGAGTGGTACACTGAAGCTTTCTTT	TRBV29-1	NA	NA	TRBJ1-1
CASYTGAANEQFF	TGTGCCAGCTATACGGGAGCCGCCAATGAGCAGTTCTTC	TRBV12-3/TRBV12-4	many	NA	TRBJ2-1
CSARPITSGVYNEQFF	TGCAGTGCTAGACCTATTACTAGCGGCGTCTACAATGAGCAGTTCTTC	TRBV20-1	many	TRBD2	TRBJ2-1
CASSQGPAVFEAFF	TGCGCCAGCAGCCAAGGTCCGGCAGTCTTTGAAGCTTTCTTT	TRBV4-3	many	NA	TRBJ1-1
CAISDTVAGRKETQYF	TGTGCCATCAGTGATACGGTAGCGGGACGGAAAGAGACCCAGTACTTC	TRBV10-3	many	TRBD2	TRBJ2-5
CSAQGARDSSYEQYF	TGCAGTGCGCAGGGGGCCCGGGACAGCTCCTACGAGCAGTACTTC	TRBV20-1	many	TRBD1	TRBJ2-7
CSARGAVFQPQHF	TGCAGTGCTAGAGGGGCCGTTTTTCAGCCCCAGCATTTT	TRBV20-1	many	NA	TRBJ1-5
CASSLDSLGLAGALEETQYF	TGTGCCAGCAGCTTAGATTCTCTTGGGCTAGCGGGAGCCTTAGAAGAGACCCAGTACTTC	TRBV7-8	many	TRBD2	TRBJ2-5
CASSSGTRSGTDTQYF	TGCGCCAGCAGCTCCGGGACTAGATCTGGCACAGATACGCAGTATTTT	TRBV5-1	many	TRBD2	TRBJ2-3
CASSEAVGRTYEQYF	TGTGCCAGCAGTGAAGCGGTCGGACGAACCTACGAGCAGTACTTC	TRBV6-1	many	NA	TRBJ2-7
CASSLGGGTEAFF	TGTGCCAGCAGCTTGGGGGGGGGAACTGAAGCTTTCTTT	TRBV5-6	many	NA	TRBJ1-1